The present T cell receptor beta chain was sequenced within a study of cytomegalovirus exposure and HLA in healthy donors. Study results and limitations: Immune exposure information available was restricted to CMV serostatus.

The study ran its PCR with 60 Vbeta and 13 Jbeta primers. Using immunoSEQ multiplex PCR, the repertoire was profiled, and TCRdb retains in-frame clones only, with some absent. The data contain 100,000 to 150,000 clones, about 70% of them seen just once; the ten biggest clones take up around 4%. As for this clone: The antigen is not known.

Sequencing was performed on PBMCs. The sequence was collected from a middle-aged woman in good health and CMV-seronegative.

The CDR3 DNA follows: TGTGCCAGCAGCTTAGGGGTAGCGGGAGAAAGCTACGAGCAGTACTTC. Its translation is CASSLGVAGESYEQYF. This chain links TRBV13 with TRBJ2-7; 9 nucleotides line up with TRBD2. Germline V CDR1 and CDR2: PRHDT, FYEKMQ (reference sequence). The ends lost 0 bases at V and 3 bases at J; junction bases unmatched: 6. The CDR3 is 16 residues long.